This is a list of T cell receptor beta chains from one sample in a study of vaccination and CD4 T cells after COVID-19. TCRdb processed the PCR reads anew with MiXCR; each CDR3 protein has one entry. There are about 14,000 distinct CDR3 sequences in the sample; about 26% occur only once, and 6.5% to 9.5% lies in the top ten. What these receptors recognize is not known. The specimen sequenced was CD4+ T cells from blood, cultured in vitro. All receptors derive from a human donor who had recovered from COVID-19. Each CDR3 is given with its conserved first and last residue. A D gene is named only where the DNA matches it firmly. Some rows have no size entry. The others give once, few or many, or a class for an expanded clone.

DNA: TGTGCCAGCAGCTTGGGGCAGGGAACTAATGAAAAACTGTTTTTT
CDR3: CASSLGQGTNEKLFF
V: TRBV7-9
size: -
J: TRBJ1-4
D: -

DNA: TGTGCCAGCAGCAAAAGGGAGGGGACGGCTGGAAACGCCATATATTTT
CDR3: CASSKREGTAGNAIYF
V: TRBV21-1
size: -
J: TRBJ1-3
D: -

DNA: TGTGCCAGCAGCTCCCCAGGGGAGCGGTCACCCCTCCACTTT
CDR3: CASSSPGERSPLHF
V: TRBV5-4
size: -
J: TRBJ1-6
D: -

DNA: TGTGCCAGCAGGGACTCCTACGAGCAGTACTTC
CDR3: CASRDSYEQYF
V: TRBV2
size: once
J: TRBJ2-7
D: -

DNA: TGTGCCAGCAGCCCCGGGGGGCCCCTGGAGACCCAGTACTTC
CDR3: CASSPGGPLETQYF
V: TRBV3-1
size: -
J: TRBJ2-5
D: -

DNA: TGCAGTGCTAGAGAGGAACCTAGCTCCTACAATGAGCAGTTCTTC
CDR3: CSAREEPSSYNEQFF
V: TRBV20-1
size: -
J: TRBJ2-1
D: -

DNA: TGTGCCAGCACCCTTAGCGGGCTTACGCAGTATTTT
CDR3: CASTLSGLTQYF
V: TRBV11-2
size: -
J: TRBJ2-3
D: TRBD2

DNA: TGTGCCAGCGGTCTGGACCTTGAAGCTTTCTTT
CDR3: CASGLDLEAFF
V: TRBV2
size: -
J: TRBJ1-1
D: -

DNA: TGTGCTAGTGAGGGGCCCCGAGTGGAGCAGTACTTC
CDR3: CASEGPRVEQYF
V: TRBV12-5
size: few
J: TRBJ2-7
D: -

DNA: TGTGCCAGCAGTCCCCAGGGCTCAATGCCGAACACTGAAGCTTTCTTT
CDR3: CASSPQGSMPNTEAFF
V: TRBV6-1
size: -
J: TRBJ1-1
D: -

DNA: TGCGCCAGCAGCCCGTCGATCGGAGCGGCCGGGGAGCTGTATTTT
CDR3: CASSPSIGAAGELYF
V: TRBV5-1
size: once
J: TRBJ2-2
D: -

DNA: TGTGCCAGCAGCAGCCGTGGCGGGGGACCCACAGATACGCAGTATTTT
CDR3: CASSSRGGGPTDTQYF
V: TRBV21-1
size: few
J: TRBJ2-3
D: -

DNA: TGCGCCAGCAGCCTAGGGACAGGGCAAGAGACCCAGTACTTC
CDR3: CASSLGTGQETQYF
V: TRBV5-1
size: -
J: TRBJ2-5
D: TRBD1

DNA: TGTGCCATCAGTGAGCTGGGACAGGGTCGTATTGAGCAGTTCTTC
CDR3: CAISELGQGRIEQFF
V: TRBV10-3
size: few
J: TRBJ2-1
D: TRBD1

DNA: TGTGCCAGCAGTGCCCAAACGACAAAAAACACAGATACGCAGTATTTT
CDR3: CASSAQTTKNTDTQYF
V: TRBV27
size: -
J: TRBJ2-3
D: -

DNA: TGTGCCAGCAGCCAGGATAGACAGGGGCAAAATACGCAGTATTTT
CDR3: CASSQDRQGQNTQYF
V: TRBV12-3/TRBV12-4
size: -
J: TRBJ2-3
D: TRBD1

DNA: TGTGCCAGCACACGAGGAGGCTATGGCTACACCTTC
CDR3: CASTRGGYGYTF
V: TRBV6-2/TRBV6-3
size: few
J: TRBJ1-2
D: -

DNA: TGCGCCAGCAGCTTTTGGGGGGGGAACACTGAAGCTTTCTTT
CDR3: CASSFWGGNTEAFF
V: TRBV5-1
size: few
J: TRBJ1-1
D: -

DNA: TGTGCCAGCTCGGACCGCTACGAGCAGTACTTC
CDR3: CASSDRYEQYF
V: TRBV3-1
size: -
J: TRBJ2-7
D: -

DNA: TGTGCCAGCAGTACTAACTCCGGGACTAGCGGGGGGAGGACCTACGAGCAGTACTTC
CDR3: CASSTNSGTSGGRTYEQYF
V: TRBV6-1
size: -
J: TRBJ2-7
D: TRBD2

DNA: TGTGCCAGCCGTTATGGGTCGGGCGGCTACACCTTC
CDR3: CASRYGSGGYTF
V: TRBV2
size: -
J: TRBJ1-2
D: -

DNA: TGCGCCAGCAGCCAAGAGGGACAGGGGATCCGGACCGGGGAGCTGTTTTTT
CDR3: CASSQEGQGIRTGELFF
V: TRBV4-1
size: -
J: TRBJ2-2
D: TRBD1

DNA: TGTGCCAGTAGTCCGCGGGACAGGGGGTCACCCCTCCACTTT
CDR3: CASSPRDRGSPLHF
V: TRBV19
size: -
J: TRBJ1-6
D: TRBD1

DNA: TGCAGTGCTCCCCCGGGACTAGCGGGGGCGCTTTATTTT
CDR3: CSAPPGLAGALYF
V: TRBV20-1
size: few
J: TRBJ2-3
D: TRBD2

DNA: TGTGCCAGCAGCCAAGAATCCGCAGGGGTCTACGAGCAGTACTTC
CDR3: CASSQESAGVYEQYF
V: TRBV3-1
size: once
J: TRBJ2-7
D: -

DNA: TGTGCCAGCAGTTACTCAGGCGGTCCTTATGGCTACACCTTC
CDR3: CASSYSGGPYGYTF
V: TRBV6-2/TRBV6-3
size: -
J: TRBJ1-2
D: -

DNA: TGTGCCAGCACCGGACAGGGGGGTAGAGATACGCAGTATTTT
CDR3: CASTGQGGRDTQYF
V: TRBV6-4
size: few
J: TRBJ2-3
D: TRBD1

DNA: TGTGCCAGCCTGCCGGGACACCACTCTGGGGCCAACGTCCTGACTTTC
CDR3: CASLPGHHSGANVLTF
V: TRBV19
size: few
J: TRBJ2-6
D: -

DNA: TGTGCCAGCAGTTTGAGCTCGGGAACTGAAGCTTTCTTT
CDR3: CASSLSSGTEAFF
V: TRBV12-3/TRBV12-4
size: few
J: TRBJ1-1
D: -

DNA: TGTGCCTGGAGTACTGGACTGAGCTCTGGAAACACCATATATTTT
CDR3: CAWSTGLSSGNTIYF
V: TRBV30
size: medium-sized
J: TRBJ1-3
D: -

DNA: TGTGCCATCAGTGAGTCGTCAGGGGCTGGGGATACGCAGTATTTT
CDR3: CAISESSGAGDTQYF
V: TRBV10-3
size: -
J: TRBJ2-3
D: -

DNA: TGTGCCACCAGCAGAGAGAGGTGGAGGGTTGGCACTGAAGCTTTCTTT
CDR3: CATSRERWRVGTEAFF
V: TRBV15
size: -
J: TRBJ1-1
D: -

DNA: TGTGCCAGCAGCCCCGGCGGTTGGGGCTCCTATAATTCACCCCTCCACTTT
CDR3: CASSPGGWGSYNSPLHF
V: TRBV7-2
size: few
J: TRBJ1-6
D: -

DNA: TGCAGTGCTAGGACAGGGGGGAATCAGCCCCAGCATTTT
CDR3: CSARTGGNQPQHF
V: TRBV20-1
size: -
J: TRBJ1-5
D: TRBD1

DNA: TGTGCCAGCAGCTTAGTGAGGGGGTCGACCTACGAGCAGTACTTC
CDR3: CASSLVRGSTYEQYF
V: TRBV11-2
size: -
J: TRBJ2-7
D: -

DNA: TGTGCCAGCAGCCAAGGACAGGATGCTTACAATGAGCAGTTCTTC
CDR3: CASSQGQDAYNEQFF
V: TRBV4-2
size: few
J: TRBJ2-1
D: -

DNA: TGTGCCAGTAGTATCCAGGGGGCTCAGGGCACTGAAGCTTTCTTT
CDR3: CASSIQGAQGTEAFF
V: TRBV19
size: -
J: TRBJ1-1
D: TRBD1

DNA: TGTGCCAGCCTCACCGGGACAGGGCCCTACGAGCAGTACTTC
CDR3: CASLTGTGPYEQYF
V: TRBV6-1
size: -
J: TRBJ2-7
D: TRBD1

DNA: TGTGCCAGCAGTTCCTTTGGTGATTATATGATGGATGAGCAGTTCTTC
CDR3: CASSSFGDYMMDEQFF
V: TRBV6-2/TRBV6-3
size: -
J: TRBJ2-1
D: -

DNA: TGCGCCAGCAGCTTGTTAGCCATGAACACTGAAGCTTTCTTT
CDR3: CASSLLAMNTEAFF
V: TRBV5-1
size: few
J: TRBJ1-1
D: -

DNA: TGTGCCATCAGTGTGGGTACAGGGGGTGAAGCTTTCTTT
CDR3: CAISVGTGGEAFF
V: TRBV10-3
size: few
J: TRBJ1-1
D: TRBD1

DNA: TGCAGTGCTTCTACAGGGCCCGAGGGGAGTATACGGCCCCAGCATTTT
CDR3: CSASTGPEGSIRPQHF
V: TRBV20-1
size: -
J: TRBJ1-5
D: -

DNA: TGTGCCAGCAGTAGATTGGACAGGGGCTACGAGCAGTACTTC
CDR3: CASSRLDRGYEQYF
V: TRBV12-3/TRBV12-4
size: few
J: TRBJ2-7
D: TRBD1

DNA: TGCAGTGCTAGAGATGTAAGGCGGGGGGGCTCCTACAATGAGCAGTTCTTC
CDR3: CSARDVRRGGSYNEQFF
V: TRBV20-1
size: few
J: TRBJ2-1
D: TRBD2

DNA: TGCGCCAGCAGCCCCGGGACCGCGAGTGAAAAACTGTTTTTT
CDR3: CASSPGTASEKLFF
V: TRBV5-1
size: few
J: TRBJ1-4
D: -

DNA: TGTGCCAGCAGCTTAGCGATCGGGGCAGGGGTATCTGGAAACACCATATATTTT
CDR3: CASSLAIGAGVSGNTIYF
V: TRBV7-2
size: -
J: TRBJ1-3
D: -

DNA: TGCGCCAGCCGTAGATCTGATCTGAGGGGAGAGACCCAGTACTTC
CDR3: CASRRSDLRGETQYF
V: TRBV10-2
size: few
J: TRBJ2-5
D: -

DNA: TGTGCCAGCAGGGACAGGGAACGGGGCTATAGCAATCAGCCCCAGCATTTT
CDR3: CASRDRERGYSNQPQHF
V: TRBV6-1
size: few
J: TRBJ1-5
D: TRBD1

DNA: TGTGCCAGCAGGTACCGGGACAGGGGCACCCCGAGCTCTGGAAACACCATATATTTT
CDR3: CASRYRDRGTPSSGNTIYF
V: TRBV6-5
size: -
J: TRBJ1-3
D: TRBD1

DNA: TGTGCCACCGCCGAGGGGGGGCGAAATGAGCAGTTCTTC
CDR3: CATAEGGRNEQFF
V: TRBV24-1
size: few
J: TRBJ2-1
D: -

DNA: TGTGCCAGCAGCGACTCCACCTCCTACAATGAGCAGTTCTTC
CDR3: CASSDSTSYNEQFF
V: TRBV9
size: -
J: TRBJ2-1
D: -

DNA: TGTGCCAGCAGCGCCGATCAACCCGTCTATAATTCACCCCTCCACTTT
CDR3: CASSADQPVYNSPLHF
V: TRBV7-2
size: medium-sized
J: TRBJ1-6
D: -

DNA: TGTGCCAGCAGCTTGGACGGGACAGGAGGGTCCTACACCTTC
CDR3: CASSLDGTGGSYTF
V: TRBV7-2
size: -
J: TRBJ1-2
D: TRBD1

DNA: TGTGCCAGCAGCATACCCCAGGGGGCCGTCATCAACACTGAAGCTTTCTTT
CDR3: CASSIPQGAVINTEAFF
V: TRBV21-1
size: -
J: TRBJ1-1
D: -

DNA: TGTGCCAGCAGAGACAGGGTACACGGCTACACCTTC
CDR3: CASRDRVHGYTF
V: TRBV7-2
size: few
J: TRBJ1-2
D: TRBD1

DNA: TGTGCCATCAGTGGGGATAGCACTGAAGCTTTCTTT
CDR3: CAISGDSTEAFF
V: TRBV10-3
size: -
J: TRBJ1-1
D: -

DNA: TGCAGTGCTAGAGGTATCTCCCCGGGACAGGGAGGGAATGAGCAGTTCTTC
CDR3: CSARGISPGQGGNEQFF
V: TRBV20-1
size: -
J: TRBJ2-1
D: TRBD1